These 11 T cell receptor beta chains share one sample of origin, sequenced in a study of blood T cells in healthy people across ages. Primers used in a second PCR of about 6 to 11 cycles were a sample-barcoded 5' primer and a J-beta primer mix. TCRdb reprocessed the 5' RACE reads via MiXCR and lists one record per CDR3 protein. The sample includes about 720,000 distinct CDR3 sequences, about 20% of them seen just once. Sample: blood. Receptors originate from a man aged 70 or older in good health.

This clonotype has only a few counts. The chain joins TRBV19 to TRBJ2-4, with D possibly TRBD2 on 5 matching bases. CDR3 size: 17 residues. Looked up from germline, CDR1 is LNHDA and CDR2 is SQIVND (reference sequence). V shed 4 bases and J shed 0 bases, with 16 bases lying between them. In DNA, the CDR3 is TGTGCCAGTAGTAAGCGCCCGGGATTTATAGCCAAAAACATTCAGTACTTC. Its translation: CASSKRPGFIAKNIQYF.

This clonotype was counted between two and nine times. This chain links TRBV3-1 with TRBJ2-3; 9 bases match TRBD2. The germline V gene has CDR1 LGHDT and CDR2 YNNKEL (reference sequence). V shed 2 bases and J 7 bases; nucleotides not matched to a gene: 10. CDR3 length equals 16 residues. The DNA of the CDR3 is TGTGCCAGCAGCCAACCATATAGCGGGAGAGGGAATACGCAGTATTTT. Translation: CASSQPYSGRGNTQYF.

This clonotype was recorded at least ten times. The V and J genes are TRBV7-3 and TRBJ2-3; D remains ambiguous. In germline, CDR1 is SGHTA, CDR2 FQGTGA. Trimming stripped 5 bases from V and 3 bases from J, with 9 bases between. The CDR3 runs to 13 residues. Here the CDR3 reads CASSPRPTDTQYF. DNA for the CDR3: TGTGCCAGCAGCCCCAGGCCGACAGATACGCAGTATTTT.

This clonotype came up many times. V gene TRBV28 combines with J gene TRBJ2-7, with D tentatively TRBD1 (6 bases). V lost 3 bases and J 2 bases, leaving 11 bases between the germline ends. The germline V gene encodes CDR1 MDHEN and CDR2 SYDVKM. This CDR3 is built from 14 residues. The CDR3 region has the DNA TGTGCCAGCAGTTTGGTCAGGGGACCCTACGAGCAGTACTTC. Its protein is CASSLVRGPYEQYF. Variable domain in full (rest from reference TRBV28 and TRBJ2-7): DVKVTQSSRYLVKRTGEKVFLECVQDMDHENMFWYRQDPGLGLRLIYFSYDVKMKEKGDIPEGYSVSREKKERFSLILESASTNQTSMYLCASSLVRGPYEQYFGPGTRLTVT.

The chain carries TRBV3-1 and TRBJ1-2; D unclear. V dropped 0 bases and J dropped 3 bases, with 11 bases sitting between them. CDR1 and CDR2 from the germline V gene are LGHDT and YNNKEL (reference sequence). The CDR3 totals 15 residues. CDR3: CASSQDVASYYGYTF. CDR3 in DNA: TGTGCCAGCAGCCAAGATGTCGCCAGTTACTATGGCTACACCTTC.

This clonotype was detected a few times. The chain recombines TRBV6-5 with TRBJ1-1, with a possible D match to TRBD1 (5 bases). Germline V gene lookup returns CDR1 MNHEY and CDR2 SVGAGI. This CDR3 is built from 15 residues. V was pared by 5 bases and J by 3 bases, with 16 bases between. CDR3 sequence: CASSQLLGVDTEAFF. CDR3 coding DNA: TGTGCCAGCAGTCAACTCCTAGGGGTGGACACTGAAGCTTTCTTT.

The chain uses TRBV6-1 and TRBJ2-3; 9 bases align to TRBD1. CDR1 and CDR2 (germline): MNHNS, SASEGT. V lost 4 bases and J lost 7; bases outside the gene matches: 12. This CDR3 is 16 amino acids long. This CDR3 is CASSGGPGQGTYTQYF. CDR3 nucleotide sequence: TGTGCCAGCAGTGGCGGACCGGGACAGGGCACGTATACGCAGTATTTT.

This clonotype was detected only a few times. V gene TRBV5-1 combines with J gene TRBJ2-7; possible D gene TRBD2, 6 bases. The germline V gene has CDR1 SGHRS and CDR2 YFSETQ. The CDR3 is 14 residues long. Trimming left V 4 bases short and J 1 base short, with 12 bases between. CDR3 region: CASSRDGGSYEQYF. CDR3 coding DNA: TGCGCCAGCAGCCGGGACGGGGGATCCTACGAGCAGTACTTC.

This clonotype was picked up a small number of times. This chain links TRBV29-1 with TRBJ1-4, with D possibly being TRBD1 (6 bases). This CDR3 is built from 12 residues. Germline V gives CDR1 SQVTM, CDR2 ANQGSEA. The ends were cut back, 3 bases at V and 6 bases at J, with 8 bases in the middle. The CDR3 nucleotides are TGCAGCGTTGACGCAGGGGATGAAAAACTGTTTTTT. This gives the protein CSVDAGDEKLFF.

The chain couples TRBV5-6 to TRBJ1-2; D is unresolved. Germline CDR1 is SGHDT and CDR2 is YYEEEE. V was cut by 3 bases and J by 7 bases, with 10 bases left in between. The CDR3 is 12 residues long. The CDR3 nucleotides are TGTGCCAGCAGCTCGCCAAACAGTGGCTACACCTTC. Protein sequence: CASSSPNSGYTF.

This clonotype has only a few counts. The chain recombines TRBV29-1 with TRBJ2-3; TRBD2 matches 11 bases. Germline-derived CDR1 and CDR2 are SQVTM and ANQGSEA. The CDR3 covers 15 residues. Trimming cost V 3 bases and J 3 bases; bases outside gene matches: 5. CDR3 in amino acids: CSVDLAGGVTDTQYF. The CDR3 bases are TGCAGCGTTGATTTAGCGGGAGGGGTAACAGATACGCAGTATTTT.